These 11 T cell receptor beta chains share one sample of origin, sequenced in a study of OX40 agonist ivuxolimab in advanced cancers. Sequencing was performed with immunoSEQ multiplex PCR; in TCRdb, only in-frame clones are kept and a portion is missing. The table lists 90,000 to 95,000 clones, around 87% of them singletons. Sequencing was performed on CD4+ or CD8+ T cells sorted from blood, taken in a trial of the OX40 agonist ivuxolimab. These receptors all stem from an adult with an advanced solid tumor such as melanoma, head and neck, liver or kidney cancer.

The chain links TRBV7-2 to TRBJ2-1; maybe TRBD1 (5 bases). The CDR3 is made up of 16 amino acids. The V end was cut by 5 bases, the J end by 1 base, with 15 bases between. Germline V gives CDR1 SGHTA, CDR2 FQGNSA. The CDR3 protein is CASSASGIGSYNEQFF. In nucleotides, the CDR3 is TGTGCCAGCAGCGCATCAGGGATAGGGTCCTACAATGAGCAGTTCTTC.

This clone is a singleton in its sample. The chain carries TRBV10-3 and TRBJ2-1; a possible D gene is TRBD2 (6 bases). CDR1 is ENHRY, CDR2 SYGVKD, per germline. Deletions cut 4 bases from V and 8 bases from J, with 12 bases between. The CDR3 consists of 13 residues. In DNA form, the CDR3 reads TGTGCCATCAGTGCCAGACTAGTCTATGAGCAGTTCTTC. Residues: CAISARLVYEQFF.

This rearrangement joins TRBV9 to TRBJ1-2; D might be TRBD1 (5 bases). V was trimmed by 0 bases and J by 4 bases, leaving 10 bases between them. Germline assignment: CDR1 SGDLS and CDR2 YYNGEE. The CDR3 covers 14 residues. The CDR3 spells CASSVVGGPYGYTF. DNA for the CDR3: TGTGCCAGCAGCGTAGTGGGGGGACCCTATGGCTACACCTTC.

This chain joins TRBV19 and TRBJ2-5; D remains unclear. The length of the CDR3 is 12 residues. Deletions cut 3 bases from V and 4 bases from J, with 6 bases between. From germline, CDR1 is LNHDA and CDR2 SQIVND (reference sequence). CDR3 bases: TGTGCCAGTAGTATGGGCCGAGAGACCCAGTACTTC. This translates into CASSMGRETQYF.

The CDR3, as DNA: TGTGCCTGGAGTGTATCGGGGTCGGGCAATCAGCCCCAGCATTTT. Residues: CAWSVSGSGNQPQHF. This chain links TRBV30 with TRBJ1-5, with D uncertain. The CDR3 covers 15 residues. Germline V gene sequence: CDR1 GTSNPN, CDR2 SVGIG (reference sequence). Trimming removed 0 bases from V and 2 bases from J, with 11 bases in between.

DNA for the CDR3: TGTGCCAGCAGCTTGGCCGGAGATCTGCAGCCCCAGCATTTT. Protein product: CASSLAGDLQPQHF. The rearrangement joins TRBV5-8 to TRBJ1-5; D unclear. The V gene's germline CDR1 is SGHTS and CDR2 YDEGEE. Trimming took off 0 bases at V and 7 bases at J, with 11 bases between the two ends. The CDR3 contains 14 residues.

This sequence joins TRBV4-2 and TRBJ2-5; no reliable D call. Deletions cut 0 bases from V and 4 bases from J, with 27 bases between. Germline V gene sequence: CDR1 LGHNA, CDR2 YNFKEQ. This CDR3 has 20 amino acids. In DNA, the CDR3 is TGTGCCAGCAGCCAAGACCTCTACCCTCGGAACACTCCTACCGGAGAGACCCAGTACTTC. Translation: CASSQDLYPRNTPTGETQYF.

This clone came up a few times. CDR3 nucleotides: TGTGCCAGCAGCTCAGGGACTAGCGGGAGGGCCCTAGAGCAAGAGCAGTTCTTC. Its translation is CASSSGTSGRALEQEQFF. The chain links TRBV2 to TRBJ2-1, with TRBD2 identical over 16 bases. Unmatched junction bases numbered 15, after V lost 6 bases and J lost 10 bases. The CDR3 covers 18 residues. Germline-derived CDR1 and CDR2 are SNHLY and FYNNEI.

The V gene is TRBV9, the J gene TRBJ2-1; D unresolved. The CDR3 is 14 residues long. V lost 0 bases and J lost 6, with 10 bases in between. Germline values: CDR1 SGDLS, CDR2 YYNGEE. Here the CDR3 reads CASSVGLALNEQFF. DNA for the CDR3: TGTGCCAGCAGCGTAGGACTGGCCCTCAATGAGCAGTTCTTC.

This clone was seen only once. The J gene is TRBJ1-2, the V gene TRBV6-6; TRBD1 matches 8 bases. The CDR3 is made up of 15 amino acids. J lost 2 bases, V lost 4 bases, and 6 bases had no gene match. Looked up from germline, CDR1 is MNHNY and CDR2 is SVGAGI (reference sequence). The CDR3 bases are TGTGCCAGCAGTTCCCGACAGGGGATGAACTATGGCTACACCTTC. Its protein product is CASSSRQGMNYGYTF.

The V and J genes are TRBV6-1 and TRBJ1-2, with 7 bases that match TRBD1. The germline gives CDR1 MNHNS, CDR2 SASEGT. J gave up 8 bases and V 6 bases, and 15 bases lay outside the gene matches. The CDR3 totals 15 residues. As DNA, the CDR3 is TGTGCCAGCAGCCCTCGCTGGGAGGGGGCAGAAGGCTACACCTTC. It specifies CASSPRWEGAEGYTF.